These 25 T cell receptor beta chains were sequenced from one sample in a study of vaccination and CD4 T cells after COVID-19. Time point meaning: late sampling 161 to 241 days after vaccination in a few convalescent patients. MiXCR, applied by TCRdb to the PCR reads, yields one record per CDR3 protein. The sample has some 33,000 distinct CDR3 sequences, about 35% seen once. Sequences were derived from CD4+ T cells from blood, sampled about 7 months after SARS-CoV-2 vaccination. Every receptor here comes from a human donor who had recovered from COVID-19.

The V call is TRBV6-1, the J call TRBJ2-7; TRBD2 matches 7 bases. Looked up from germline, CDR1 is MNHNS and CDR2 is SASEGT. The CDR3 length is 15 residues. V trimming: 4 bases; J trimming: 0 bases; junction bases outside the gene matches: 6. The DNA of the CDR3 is TGTGCCAGCAGTGCAAGACTAGCCAGCTCCTACGAGCAGTACTTC. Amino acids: CASSARLASSYEQYF.

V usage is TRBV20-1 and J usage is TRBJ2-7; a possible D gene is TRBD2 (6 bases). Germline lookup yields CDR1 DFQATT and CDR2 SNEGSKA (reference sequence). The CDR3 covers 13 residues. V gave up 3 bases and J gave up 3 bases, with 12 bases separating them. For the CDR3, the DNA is TGCAGTGCTAGCGGGAGTGACGACTACGAGCAGTACTTC. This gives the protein CSASGSDDYEQYF.

This CDR3 is CATSDPTGVETQYF. CDR3 DNA: TGTGCCACCAGTGATCCCACAGGGGTAGAGACCCAGTACTTC. The chain couples TRBV24-1 to TRBJ2-5; the match to TRBD1 covers 7 bases. Germline loops: CDR1 KGHDR, CDR2 SFDVKD. Trimming at V came to 3 bases and at J to 4 bases, leaving 4 bases not matched to a gene. This CDR3 has 14 residues.

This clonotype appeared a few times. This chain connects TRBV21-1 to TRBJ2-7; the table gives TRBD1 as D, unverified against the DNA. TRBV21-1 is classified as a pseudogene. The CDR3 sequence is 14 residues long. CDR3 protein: CASSPGTGSHEQYF. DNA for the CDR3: TGTGCCAGCAGTCCCGGGACAGGGTCTCACGAGCAGTACTTC.

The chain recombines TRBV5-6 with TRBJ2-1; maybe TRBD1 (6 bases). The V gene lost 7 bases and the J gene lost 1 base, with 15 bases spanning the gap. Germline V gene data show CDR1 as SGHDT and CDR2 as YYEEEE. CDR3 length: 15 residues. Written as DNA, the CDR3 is TGTGCCAGCCGACACAATGACAGGTCCTACAATGAGCAGTTCTTC. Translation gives CASRHNDRSYNEQFF.

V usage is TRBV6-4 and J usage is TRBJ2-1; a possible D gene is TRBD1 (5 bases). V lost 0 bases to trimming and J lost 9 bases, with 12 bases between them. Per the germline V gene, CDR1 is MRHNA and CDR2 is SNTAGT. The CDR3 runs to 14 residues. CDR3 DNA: TGTGCCAGCAGTGACTCGACGCACAGGAGTGAGCAGTTCTTC. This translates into CASSDSTHRSEQFF.

CDR3 sequence reads: CASSLPGQGAVGYTF. CDR3 bases: TGTGCCAGCAGCTTACCGGGACAGGGGGCCGTTGGCTACACCTTC. The gene calls are TRBV7-2 and TRBJ1-2, with 12 bases aligning to TRBD1. This CDR3 has 15 amino acids. CDR1 is SGHTA and CDR2 is FQGNSA in the germline V gene. Losses at the gene ends were 2 bases for V and 7 bases for J; bases not matched to a gene: 5.

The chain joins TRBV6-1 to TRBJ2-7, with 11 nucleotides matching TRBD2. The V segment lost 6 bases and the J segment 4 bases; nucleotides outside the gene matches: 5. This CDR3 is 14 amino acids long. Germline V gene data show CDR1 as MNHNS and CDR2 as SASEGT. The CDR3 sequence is CASRTGLAGYEQYF. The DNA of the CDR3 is TGTGCCAGCAGAACCGGACTAGCGGGTTACGAGCAGTACTTC.

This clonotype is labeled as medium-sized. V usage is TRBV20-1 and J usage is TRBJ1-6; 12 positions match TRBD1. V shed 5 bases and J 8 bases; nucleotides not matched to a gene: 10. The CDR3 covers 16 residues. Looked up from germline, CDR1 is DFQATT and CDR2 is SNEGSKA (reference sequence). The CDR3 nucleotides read TGCAGTGCTGACCCCGGGACAGGGGGCGGCGATTCACCCCTCCACTTT. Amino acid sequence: CSADPGTGGGDSPLHF.

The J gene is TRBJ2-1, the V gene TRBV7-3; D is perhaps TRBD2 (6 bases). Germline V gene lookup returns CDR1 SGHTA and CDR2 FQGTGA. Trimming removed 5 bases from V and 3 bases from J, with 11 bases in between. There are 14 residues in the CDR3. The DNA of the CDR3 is TGTGCCAGCAGCCACGGCGGGGACTACAATGAGCAGTTCTTC. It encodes CASSHGGDYNEQFF.

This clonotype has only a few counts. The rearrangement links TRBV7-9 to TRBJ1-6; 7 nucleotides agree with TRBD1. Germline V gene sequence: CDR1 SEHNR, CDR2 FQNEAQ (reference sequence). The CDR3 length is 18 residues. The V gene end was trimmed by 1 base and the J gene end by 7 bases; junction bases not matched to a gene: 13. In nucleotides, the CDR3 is TGTGCCAGCAGCTTAGAGATTGGGGACAGATCTTACAATTCACCCCTCCACTTT. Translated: CASSLEIGDRSYNSPLHF.

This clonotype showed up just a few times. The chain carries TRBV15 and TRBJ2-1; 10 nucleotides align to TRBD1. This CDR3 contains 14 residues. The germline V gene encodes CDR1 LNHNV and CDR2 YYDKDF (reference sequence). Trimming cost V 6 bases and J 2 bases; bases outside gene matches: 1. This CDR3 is CATRTGGAYNEQFF. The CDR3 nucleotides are TGTGCCACCAGGACAGGGGGCGCCTACAATGAGCAGTTCTTC.

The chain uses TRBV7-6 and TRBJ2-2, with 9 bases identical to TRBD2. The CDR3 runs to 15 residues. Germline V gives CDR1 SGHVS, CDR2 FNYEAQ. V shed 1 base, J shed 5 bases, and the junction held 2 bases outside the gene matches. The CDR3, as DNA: TGTGCCAGCAGCTTAGGTCTAGCGGGAACCGGGGAGCTGTTTTTT. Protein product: CASSLGLAGTGELFF.

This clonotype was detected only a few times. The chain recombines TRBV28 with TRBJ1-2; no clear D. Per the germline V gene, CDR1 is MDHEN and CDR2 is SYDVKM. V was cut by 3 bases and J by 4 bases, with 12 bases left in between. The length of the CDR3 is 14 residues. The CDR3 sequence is CASSFSLGFYGYTF. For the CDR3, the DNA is TGTGCCAGCAGTTTTTCCTTGGGGTTCTATGGCTACACCTTC.

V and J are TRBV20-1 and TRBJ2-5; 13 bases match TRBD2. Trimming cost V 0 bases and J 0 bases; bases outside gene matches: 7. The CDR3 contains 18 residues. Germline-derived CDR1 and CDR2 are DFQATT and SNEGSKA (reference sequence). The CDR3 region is CSARDPQGTSGNQETQYF. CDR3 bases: TGCAGTGCTAGAGATCCCCAAGGGACTAGCGGGAACCAAGAGACCCAGTACTTC.

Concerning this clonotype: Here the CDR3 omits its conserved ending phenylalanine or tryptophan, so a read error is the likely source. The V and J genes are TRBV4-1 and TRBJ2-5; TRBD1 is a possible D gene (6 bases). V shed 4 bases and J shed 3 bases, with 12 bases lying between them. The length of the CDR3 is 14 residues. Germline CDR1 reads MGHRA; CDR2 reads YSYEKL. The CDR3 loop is CASSRGHIKETQYL. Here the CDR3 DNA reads TGCGCCAGCAGCCGGGGACACATAAAAGAGACCCAGTACTTA.

CDR3 DNA: TGTGCCAGCAGCTTAGGGCCTTCCAATCAGCCCCAGCATTTT. It translates to CASSLGPSNQPQHF. The J gene is TRBJ1-5, the V gene TRBV7-2; no definite D call. Trimming left V 1 base short and J 3 bases short, with 7 bases between. CDR3 length: 14 amino acids. Per germline, CDR1 SGHTA and CDR2 FQGNSA.

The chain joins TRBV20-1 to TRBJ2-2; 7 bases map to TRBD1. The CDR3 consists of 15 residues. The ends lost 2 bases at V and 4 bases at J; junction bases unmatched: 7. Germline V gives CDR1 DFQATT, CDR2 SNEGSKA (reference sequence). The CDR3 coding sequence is TGCAGTGCTAGAACCCCGAGGGGGCGCACCGGGGAGCTGTTTTTT. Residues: CSARTPRGRTGELFF.

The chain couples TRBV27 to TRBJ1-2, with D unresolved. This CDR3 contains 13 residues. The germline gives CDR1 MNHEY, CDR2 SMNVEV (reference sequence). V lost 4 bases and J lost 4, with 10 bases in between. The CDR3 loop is CASSSSSVYGYTF. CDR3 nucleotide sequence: TGTGCCAGCAGTTCATCAAGCGTCTATGGCTACACCTTC.

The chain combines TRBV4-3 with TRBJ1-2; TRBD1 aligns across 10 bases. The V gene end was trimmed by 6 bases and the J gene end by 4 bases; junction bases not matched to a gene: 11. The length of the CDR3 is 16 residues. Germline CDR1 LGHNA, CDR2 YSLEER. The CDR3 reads CASRQGVGTGAYGYTF. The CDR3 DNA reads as TGCGCCAGCAGACAGGGCGTGGGGACAGGGGCCTATGGCTACACCTTC.

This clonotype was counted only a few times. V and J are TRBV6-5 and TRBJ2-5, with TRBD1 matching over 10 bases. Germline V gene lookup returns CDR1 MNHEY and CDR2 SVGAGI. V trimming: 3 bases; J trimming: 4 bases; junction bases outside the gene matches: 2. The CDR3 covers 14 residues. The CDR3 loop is CASSYWDRGETQYF. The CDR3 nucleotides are TGTGCCAGCAGTTATTGGGACAGGGGAGAGACCCAGTACTTC.

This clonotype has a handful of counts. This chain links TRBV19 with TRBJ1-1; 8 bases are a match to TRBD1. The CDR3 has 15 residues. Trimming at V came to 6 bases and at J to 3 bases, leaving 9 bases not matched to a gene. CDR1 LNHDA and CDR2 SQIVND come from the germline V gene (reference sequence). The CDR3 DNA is TGTGCCAGTAGGGGGGCGGACAGGGATGACACTGAAGCTTTCTTT. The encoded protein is CASRGADRDDTEAFF. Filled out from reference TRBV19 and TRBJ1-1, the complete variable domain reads DGGITQSPKYLFRKEGQNVTLSCEQNLNHDAMYWYRQDPGQGLRLIYYSQIVNDFQKGDIAEGYSVSREKKESFPLTVTSAQKNPTAFYLCASRGADRDDTEAFFGQGTRLTVV.

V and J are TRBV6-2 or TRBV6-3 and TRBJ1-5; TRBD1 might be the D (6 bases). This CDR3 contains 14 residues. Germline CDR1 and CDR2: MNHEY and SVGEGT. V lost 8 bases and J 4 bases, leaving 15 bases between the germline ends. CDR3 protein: CASHRAGENQPQHF. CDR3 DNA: TGTGCCAGCCACAGGGCTGGGGAAAATCAGCCCCAGCATTTT.

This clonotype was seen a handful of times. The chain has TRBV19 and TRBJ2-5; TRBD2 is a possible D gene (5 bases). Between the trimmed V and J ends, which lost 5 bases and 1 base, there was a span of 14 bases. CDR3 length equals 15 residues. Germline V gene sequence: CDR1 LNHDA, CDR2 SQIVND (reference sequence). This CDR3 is CASSPGGRIQETQYF. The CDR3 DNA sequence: TGTGCCAGTAGTCCCGGCGGGCGGATCCAAGAGACCCAGTACTTC.

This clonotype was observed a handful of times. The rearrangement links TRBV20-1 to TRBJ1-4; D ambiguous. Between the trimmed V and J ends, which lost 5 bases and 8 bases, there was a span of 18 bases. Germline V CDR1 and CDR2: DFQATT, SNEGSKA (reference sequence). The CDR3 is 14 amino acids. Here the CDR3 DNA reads TGCAGTGCTGAGAAGTCCTCCGGCGGAGAAAAACTGTTTTTT. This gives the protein CSAEKSSGGEKLFF.